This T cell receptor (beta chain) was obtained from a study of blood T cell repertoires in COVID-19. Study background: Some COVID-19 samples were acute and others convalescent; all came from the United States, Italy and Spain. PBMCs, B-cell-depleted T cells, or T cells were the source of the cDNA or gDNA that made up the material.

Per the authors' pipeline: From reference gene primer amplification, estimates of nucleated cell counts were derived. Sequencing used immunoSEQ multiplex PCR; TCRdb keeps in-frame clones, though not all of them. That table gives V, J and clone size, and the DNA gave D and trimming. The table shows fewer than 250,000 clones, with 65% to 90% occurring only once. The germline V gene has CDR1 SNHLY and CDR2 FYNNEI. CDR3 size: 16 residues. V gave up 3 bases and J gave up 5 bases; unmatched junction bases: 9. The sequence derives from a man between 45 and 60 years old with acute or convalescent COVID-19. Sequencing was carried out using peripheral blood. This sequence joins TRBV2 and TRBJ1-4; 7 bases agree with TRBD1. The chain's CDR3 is CASSDNPGTANEKLFF. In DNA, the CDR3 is TGTGCCAGCAGTGATAATCCGGGGACAGCAAATGAAAAACTGTTTTTT.